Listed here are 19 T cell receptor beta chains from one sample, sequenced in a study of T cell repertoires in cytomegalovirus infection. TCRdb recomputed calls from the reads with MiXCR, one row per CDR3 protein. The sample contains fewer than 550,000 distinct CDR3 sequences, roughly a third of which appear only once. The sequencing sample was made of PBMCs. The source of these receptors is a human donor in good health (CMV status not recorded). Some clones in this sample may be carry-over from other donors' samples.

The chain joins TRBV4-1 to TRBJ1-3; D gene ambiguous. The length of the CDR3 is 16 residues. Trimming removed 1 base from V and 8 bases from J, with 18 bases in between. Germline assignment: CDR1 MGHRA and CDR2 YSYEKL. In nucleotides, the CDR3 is TGCGCCAGCAGCCAAGTCTCCGGGGAACTCGGCGACACCATATATTTT. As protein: CASSQVSGELGDTIYF.

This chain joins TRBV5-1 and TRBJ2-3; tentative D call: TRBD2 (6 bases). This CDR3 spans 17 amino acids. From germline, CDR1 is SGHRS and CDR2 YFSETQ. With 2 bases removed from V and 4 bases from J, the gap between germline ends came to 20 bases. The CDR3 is CASSFGLRGLGADTQYF. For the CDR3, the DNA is TGCGCCAGCAGCTTCGGTCTGCGGGGCCTCGGGGCAGATACGCAGTATTTT. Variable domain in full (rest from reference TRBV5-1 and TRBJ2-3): KAGVTQTPRYLIKTRGQQVTLSCSPISGHRSVSWYQQTPGQGLQFLFEYFSETQRNKGNFPGRFSGRQFSNSRSEMNVSTLELGDSALYLCASSFGLRGLGADTQYFGPGTRLTVL.

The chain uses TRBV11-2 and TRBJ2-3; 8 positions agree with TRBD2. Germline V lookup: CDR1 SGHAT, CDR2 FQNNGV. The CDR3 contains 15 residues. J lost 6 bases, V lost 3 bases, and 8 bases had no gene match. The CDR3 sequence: CASSFRGGLPDTQYF. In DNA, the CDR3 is TGTGCCAGCAGCTTTCGCGGGGGGCTTCCCGATACGCAGTATTTT.

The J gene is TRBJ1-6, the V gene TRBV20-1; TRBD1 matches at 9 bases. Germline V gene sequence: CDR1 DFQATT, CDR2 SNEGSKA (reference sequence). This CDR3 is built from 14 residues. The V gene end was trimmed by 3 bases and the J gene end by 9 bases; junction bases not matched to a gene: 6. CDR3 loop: CSARQQGQGSPLHF. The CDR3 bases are TGCAGTGCTAGGCAACAGGGACAGGGTTCACCCCTCCACTTT.

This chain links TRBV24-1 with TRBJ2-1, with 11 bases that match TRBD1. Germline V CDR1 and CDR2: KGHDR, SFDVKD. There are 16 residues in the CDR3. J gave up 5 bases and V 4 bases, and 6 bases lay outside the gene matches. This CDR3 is CATSDRTGGIDNEQFF. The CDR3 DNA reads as TGTGCCACCAGTGACCGGACAGGGGGCATAGACAATGAGCAGTTCTTC.

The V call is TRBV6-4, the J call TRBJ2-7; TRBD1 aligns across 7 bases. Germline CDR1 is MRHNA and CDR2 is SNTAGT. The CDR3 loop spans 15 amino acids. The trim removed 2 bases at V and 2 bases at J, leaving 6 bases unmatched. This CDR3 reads CASSDTGQRAYEQYF. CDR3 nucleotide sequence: TGTGCCAGCAGTGACACGGGACAGCGAGCCTACGAGCAGTACTTC.

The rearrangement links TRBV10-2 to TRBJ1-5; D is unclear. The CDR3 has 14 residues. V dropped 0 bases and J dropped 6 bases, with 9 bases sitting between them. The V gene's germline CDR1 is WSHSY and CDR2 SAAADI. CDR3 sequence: CASSESGGGQPQHF. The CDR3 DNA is TGCGCCAGCAGTGAGTCGGGAGGAGGTCAGCCCCAGCATTTT.

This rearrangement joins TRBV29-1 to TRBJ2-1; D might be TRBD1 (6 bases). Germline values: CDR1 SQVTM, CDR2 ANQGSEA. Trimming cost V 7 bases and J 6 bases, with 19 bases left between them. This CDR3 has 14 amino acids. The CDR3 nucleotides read TGCAGCGCCATACAGGGAAGGGGCCCCAATGAGCAGTTCTTC. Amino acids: CSAIQGRGPNEQFF.

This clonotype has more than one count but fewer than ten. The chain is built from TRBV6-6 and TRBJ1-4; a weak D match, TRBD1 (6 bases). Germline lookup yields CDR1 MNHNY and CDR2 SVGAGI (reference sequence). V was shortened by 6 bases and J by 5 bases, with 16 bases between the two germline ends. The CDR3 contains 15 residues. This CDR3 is CASRAYRDQNEKLFF. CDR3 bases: TGTGCCAGCAGAGCCTACAGGGACCAGAATGAAAAACTGTTTTTT.

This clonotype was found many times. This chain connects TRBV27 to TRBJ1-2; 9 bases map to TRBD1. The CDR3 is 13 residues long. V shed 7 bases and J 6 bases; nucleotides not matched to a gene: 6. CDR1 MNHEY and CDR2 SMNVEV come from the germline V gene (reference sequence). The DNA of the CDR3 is TGTGCCAGCACCTCGGGACAGGGAGATGGCTACACCTTC. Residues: CASTSGQGDGYTF.

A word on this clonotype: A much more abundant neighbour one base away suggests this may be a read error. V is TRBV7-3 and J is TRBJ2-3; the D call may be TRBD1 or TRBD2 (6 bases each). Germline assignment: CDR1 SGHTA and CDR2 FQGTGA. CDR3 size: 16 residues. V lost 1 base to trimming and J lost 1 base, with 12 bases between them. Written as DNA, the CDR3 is TGTGCCAGCAGCTTAATGGGGGGCCCGGGCACAGATACGCAGTATTTT. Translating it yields CASSLMGGPGTDTQYF.

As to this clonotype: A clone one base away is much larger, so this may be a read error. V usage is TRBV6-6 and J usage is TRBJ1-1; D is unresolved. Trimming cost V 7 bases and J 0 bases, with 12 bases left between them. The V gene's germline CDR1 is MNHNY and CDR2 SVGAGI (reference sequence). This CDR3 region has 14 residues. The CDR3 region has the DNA TGTGCCAGCACTGGGAGAGACATGAACACTGAAGCTTTCTTT. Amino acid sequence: CASTGRDMNTEAFF.

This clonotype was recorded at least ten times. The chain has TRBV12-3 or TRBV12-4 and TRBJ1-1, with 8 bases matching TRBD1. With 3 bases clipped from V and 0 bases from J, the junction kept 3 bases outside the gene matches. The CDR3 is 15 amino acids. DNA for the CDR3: TGTGCCAGCAGTTTGTGGACAGGGATGAACACTGAAGCTTTCTTT. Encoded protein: CASSLWTGMNTEAFF.

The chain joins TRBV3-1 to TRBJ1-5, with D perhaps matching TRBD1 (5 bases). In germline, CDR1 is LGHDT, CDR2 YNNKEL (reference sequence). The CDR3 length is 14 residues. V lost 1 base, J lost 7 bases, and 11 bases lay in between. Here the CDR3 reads CASSQVWGEQPQHF. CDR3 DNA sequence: TGTGCCAGCAGCCAAGTGTGGGGGGAACAGCCCCAGCATTTT.

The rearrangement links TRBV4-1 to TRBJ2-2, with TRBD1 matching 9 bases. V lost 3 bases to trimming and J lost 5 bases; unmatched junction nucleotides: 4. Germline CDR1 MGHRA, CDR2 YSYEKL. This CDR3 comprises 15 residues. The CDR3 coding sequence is TGCGCCAGCAGCCAGCCCGGGACAGGGACCGGGGAGCTGTTTTTT. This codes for CASSQPGTGTGELFF.

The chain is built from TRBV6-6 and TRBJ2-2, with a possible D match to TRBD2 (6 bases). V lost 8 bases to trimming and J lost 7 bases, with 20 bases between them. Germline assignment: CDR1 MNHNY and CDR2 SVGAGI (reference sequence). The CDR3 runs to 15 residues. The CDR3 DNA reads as TGTGCCAGCGGTGGACTACCCCTGGCGCGCGGGGAGCTGTTTTTT. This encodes CASGGLPLARGELFF.

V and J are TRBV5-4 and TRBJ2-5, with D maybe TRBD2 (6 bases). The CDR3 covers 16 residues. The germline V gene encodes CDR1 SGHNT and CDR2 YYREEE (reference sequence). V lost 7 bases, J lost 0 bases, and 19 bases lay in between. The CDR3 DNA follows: TGTGCCAGCGGGTCGGGGGACGCCCGGTACCAAGAGACCCAGTACTTC. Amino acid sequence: CASGSGDARYQETQYF.

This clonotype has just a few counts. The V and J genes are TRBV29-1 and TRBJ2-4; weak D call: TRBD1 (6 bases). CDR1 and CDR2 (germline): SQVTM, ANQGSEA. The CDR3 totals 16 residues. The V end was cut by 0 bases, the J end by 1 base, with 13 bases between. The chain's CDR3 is CSVEDPRGGAKNIQYF. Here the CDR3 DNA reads TGCAGCGTTGAAGATCCCAGGGGTGGTGCCAAAAACATTCAGTACTTC.

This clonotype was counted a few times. CDR3 loop: CASSSYRGKVYEQYF. In nucleotides, the CDR3 is TGTGCCAGCAGCTCCTACAGGGGAAAGGTCTACGAGCAGTACTTC. This chain joins TRBV11-2 and TRBJ2-7, with TRBD1 matching over 7 bases. V dropped 4 bases and J dropped 3; count of bases not matched to a gene: 9. Germline V lookup: CDR1 SGHAT, CDR2 FQNNGV. CDR3 size: 15 residues.